This T cell receptor (beta chain) appears in the sequencing data of a study of blood T cell repertoires in COVID-19. About the study: Researchers got acute and convalescent COVID-19 samples from the United States, Italy and Spain. From T cells, B-cell-depleted T cells, or PBMCs came the material, which was cDNA or gDNA.

CDR3 size: 16 residues. Germline V gene lookup returns CDR1 SGHTS and CDR2 YDEGEE. The V end was cut by 1 base, the J end by 0 bases, with 10 bases between. Authors' data handling: Nucleated cell number was recorded as an estimate derived from reference gene primer amplification. Produced via immunoSEQ multiplex PCR; TCRdb's table is partial and in-frame only. That table supplies the V and J calls and clone size; D and trimming were determined from the DNA. The sample includes 25,000 to 30,000 clones, roughly nine tenths seen only once; the top ten take approximately 10%. The chain combines TRBV5-8 with TRBJ2-2, with D perhaps TRBD1 (6 bases). Sequenced: peripheral blood. The source of this sequence is a human donor in a cohort sampled during active COVID-19. CDR3 sequence reads: CASSLWTVSNTGELFF. The CDR3 region has the DNA TGTGCCAGCAGCTTGTGGACAGTCTCGAACACCGGGGAGCTGTTTTTT.